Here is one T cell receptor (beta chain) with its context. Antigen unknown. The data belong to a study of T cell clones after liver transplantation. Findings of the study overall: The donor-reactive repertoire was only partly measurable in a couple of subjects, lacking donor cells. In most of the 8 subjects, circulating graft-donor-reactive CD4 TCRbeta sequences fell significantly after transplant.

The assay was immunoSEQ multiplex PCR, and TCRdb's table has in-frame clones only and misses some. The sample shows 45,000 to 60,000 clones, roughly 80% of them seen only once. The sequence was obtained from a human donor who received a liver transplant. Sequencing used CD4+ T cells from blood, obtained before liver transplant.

CDR3 coding DNA: TGTGCCAGCAGCAGGGGGGATACCAACTATGGCTACACCTTC. Amino acids: CASSRGDTNYGYTF. The chain carries TRBV7-2 and TRBJ1-2, with D tentatively TRBD1 (6 bases). V was clipped by 5 bases and J by 2 bases, with 12 bases between them. Germline CDR1 is SGHTA and CDR2 is FQGNSA. The length of the CDR3 is 14 residues.